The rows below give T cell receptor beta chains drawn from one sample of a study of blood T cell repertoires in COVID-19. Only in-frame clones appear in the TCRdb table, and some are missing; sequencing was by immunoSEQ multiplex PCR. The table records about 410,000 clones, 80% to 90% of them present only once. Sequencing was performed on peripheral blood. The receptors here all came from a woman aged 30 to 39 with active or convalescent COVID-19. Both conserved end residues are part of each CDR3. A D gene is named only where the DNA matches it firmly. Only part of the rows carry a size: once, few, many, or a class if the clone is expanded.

CDR3: CASSTGTSGSGEQYF
DNA: TGTGCCAGTAGTACGGGGACTAGCGGGAGCGGGGAGCAGTACTTC
D: TRBD2
length: 15
J: TRBJ2-7
V: TRBV19
size: -

CDR3: CASSLGQGVGGYTF
DNA: TGTGCCAGCAGCCTGGGACAGGGGGTCGGAGGCTACACCTTC
D: TRBD1
length: 14
J: TRBJ1-2
V: TRBV7-9
size: -

CDR3: CASSQGLSGRAVGELFF
DNA: TGCGCCAGCAGCCAAGGCCTCAGCGGGAGGGCCGTTGGGGAGCTGTTTTTT
D: TRBD2
length: 17
J: TRBJ2-2
V: TRBV4-1
size: -

CDR3: CASSQDYRGGGYTF
DNA: TGTGCCAGCAGCCAAGATTACAGGGGAGGTGGCTACACCTTC
D: TRBD1
length: 14
J: TRBJ1-2
V: TRBV3-1/TRBV3-2
size: -

CDR3: CASSPPNSGSYEQFF
DNA: TGTGCCAGCTCACCACCGAATAGCGGGAGCTATGAGCAGTTCTTC
D: TRBD2
length: 15
J: TRBJ2-1
V: TRBV18
size: -

CDR3: CASRSTTVDNSPLHF
DNA: TGTGCCAGCAGAAGTACCACAGTAGATAATTCACCCCTCCACTTT
D: -
length: 15
J: TRBJ1-6
V: TRBV13
size: -

CDR3: CASTGTDTQYF
DNA: TGTGCCAGCACTGGCACAGATACGCAGTATTTT
D: -
length: 11
J: TRBJ2-3
V: TRBV12-3/TRBV12-4
size: -

CDR3: CASNTDSRYGYTF
DNA: TGTGCCAGCAACACGGACTCCCGGTATGGCTACACCTTC
D: -
length: 13
J: TRBJ1-2
V: TRBV5-4
size: -

CDR3: CASSVALGAGGPSYQETQYF
DNA: TGTGCCAGCAGCGTAGCTTTGGGAGCGGGGGGCCCTTCTTACCAAGAGACCCAGTACTTC
D: TRBD2
length: 20
J: TRBJ2-5
V: TRBV9
size: -

CDR3: CAASRQTGGNEKLFF
DNA: TGTGCCGCCAGTAGGCAAACAGGGGGTAATGAAAAACTGTTTTTT
D: TRBD1
length: 15
J: TRBJ1-4
V: TRBV19
size: -

CDR3: CASSPRLAGDSYNEQFF
DNA: TGTGCCAGCAGCCCTCGACTAGCGGGAGATAGCTACAATGAGCAGTTCTTC
D: TRBD2
length: 17
J: TRBJ2-1
V: TRBV9
size: -

CDR3: CASSRTSGGEGEQYF
DNA: TGTGCCAGCAGTCGTACTAGCGGGGGGGAAGGCGAGCAGTACTTC
D: TRBD2
length: 15
J: TRBJ2-7
V: TRBV2
size: -

CDR3: CASSEPGQGANNSPLHF
DNA: TGTGCCAGTAGCGAACCTGGACAGGGGGCTAATAATTCACCCCTCCACTTT
D: TRBD1
length: 17
J: TRBJ1-6
V: TRBV19
size: few

CDR3: CASSLARLGSEGPLHF
DNA: TGCGCCAGCAGCCTCGCCCGATTGGGCAGTGAGGGACCCCTCCACTTT
D: -
length: 16
J: TRBJ1-6
V: TRBV4-1
size: -

CDR3: CASSQDFGEALANEKLFF
DNA: TGCGCCAGCAGCCAAGATTTTGGGGAGGCCTTGGCTAATGAAAAACTGTTTTTT
D: -
length: 18
J: TRBJ1-4
V: TRBV4-1
size: -

CDR3: CASSVDFRRNTEAFF
DNA: TGTGCCAGCAGCGTAGATTTCCGGAGGAACACTGAAGCTTTCTTT
D: -
length: 15
J: TRBJ1-1
V: TRBV9
size: once

CDR3: CATSSVGGGRTGELFF
DNA: TGTGCCACCAGCAGCGTAGGAGGGGGCCGCACCGGGGAGCTGTTTTTT
D: -
length: 16
J: TRBJ2-2
V: TRBV15
size: -

CDR3: CASSSTSYGYTF
DNA: TGTGCCAGCAGCAGTACAAGCTATGGCTACACCTTC
D: -
length: 12
J: TRBJ1-2
V: TRBV5-4
size: -

CDR3: CASSGGQFLNEQFF
DNA: TGCGCCAGCAGCGGGGGACAGTTTCTCAATGAGCAGTTCTTC
D: TRBD1
length: 14
J: TRBJ2-1
V: TRBV5-1
size: -

CDR3: CSAAEAMNTEAFF
DNA: TGCAGCGCGGCGGAGGCGATGAACACTGAAGCTTTCTTT
D: -
length: 13
J: TRBJ1-1
V: TRBV29-1
size: once

CDR3: CASSQAGIYEQYF
DNA: TGTGCCAGCAGTCAAGCGGGGATCTACGAGCAGTACTTC
D: TRBD2
length: 13
J: TRBJ2-7
V: TRBV13
size: -

CDR3: CASSSRTGGSTDTQYF
DNA: TGTGCCAGCAGTTCGCGGACAGGGGGCTCAACAGATACGCAGTATTTT
D: TRBD1
length: 16
J: TRBJ2-3
V: TRBV6-2/TRBV6-3
size: few

CDR3: CASRTGTGGAGNYGYTF
DNA: TGTGCCAGCAGGACGGGGACAGGGGGCGCGGGAAACTATGGCTACACCTTC
D: TRBD1
length: 17
J: TRBJ1-2
V: TRBV11-2
size: -

CDR3: CASSLDRGNSPLHF
DNA: TGTGCCAGCAGCTTGGACAGGGGTAATTCACCCCTCCACTTT
D: TRBD1
length: 14
J: TRBJ1-6
V: TRBV5-8
size: -

CDR3: CASSFYTPGQGYNEQFF
DNA: TGTGCCAGCAGTTTTTACACACCGGGACAGGGGTACAATGAGCAGTTCTTC
D: TRBD1
length: 17
J: TRBJ2-1
V: TRBV27
size: once

CDR3: CASSESLGGSYEQYF
DNA: TGCGCCAGCAGTGAGTCGCTCGGGGGATCCTACGAGCAGTACTTC
D: -
length: 15
J: TRBJ2-7
V: TRBV10-1
size: -

CDR3: CASSVQGPNEKLFF
DNA: TGTGCCAGCAGTGTACAGGGCCCCAATGAAAAACTGTTTTTT
D: -
length: 14
J: TRBJ1-4
V: TRBV2
size: -

CDR3: CASSLSGIGELFF
DNA: TGTGCCAGCAGCTTGTCCGGGATCGGGGAGCTGTTTTTT
D: -
length: 13
J: TRBJ2-2
V: TRBV5-6
size: -

CDR3: CASSMSLTGIYGYTF
DNA: TGTGCCAGTAGTATGTCCCTGACAGGCATCTATGGCTACACCTTC
D: -
length: 15
J: TRBJ1-2
V: TRBV19
size: -

CDR3: CASSFDRDGYTF
DNA: TGCGCCAGCAGCTTCGACAGGGACGGCTACACCTTC
D: TRBD1
length: 12
J: TRBJ1-2
V: TRBV5-1
size: -

CDR3: CASSPQLADGELFF
DNA: TGTGCCAGCTCACCTCAACTAGCTGACGGGGAGCTGTTTTTT
D: -
length: 14
J: TRBJ2-2
V: TRBV18
size: -

CDR3: CASSSKGGYGYTF
DNA: TGTGCCAGCAGCTCTAAGGGGGGGTATGGCTACACCTTC
D: -
length: 13
J: TRBJ1-2
V: TRBV7-2
size: -

CDR3: CASSPGLAGASTDTQYF
DNA: TGTGCCAGCTCCCCGGGACTAGCGGGGGCGAGCACAGATACGCAGTATTTT
D: TRBD2
length: 17
J: TRBJ2-3
V: TRBV18
size: -

CDR3: CASSSSGTTYEQYF
DNA: TGTGCCAGCAGCTCCTCCGGGACTACCTACGAGCAGTACTTC
D: TRBD2
length: 14
J: TRBJ2-7
V: TRBV11-2
size: -

CDR3: CASIQGWTEAFF
DNA: TGTGCCAGTATTCAGGGGTGGACTGAAGCTTTCTTT
D: -
length: 12
J: TRBJ1-1
V: TRBV19
size: -

CDR3: CAISAGENTEAFF
DNA: TGTGCCATCAGCGCCGGGGAGAACACTGAAGCTTTCTTT
D: -
length: 13
J: TRBJ1-1
V: TRBV10-3
size: -

CDR3: CAALASAADHSGNTIYF
DNA: TGTGCCGCCTTAGCGTCGGCAGCGGATCATTCTGGAAACACCATATATTTT
D: -
length: 17
J: TRBJ1-3
V: TRBV19
size: -

CDR3: CASSQDPGITEAFF
DNA: TGTGCCAGCAGCCAAGATCCGGGGATTACTGAAGCTTTCTTT
D: -
length: 14
J: TRBJ1-1
V: TRBV3-1/TRBV3-2
size: -

CDR3: CASSEWRDRGQGYTF
DNA: TGTGCCAGCAGTGAGTGGCGGGACAGGGGGCAAGGCTACACCTTC
D: TRBD1
length: 15
J: TRBJ1-2
V: TRBV2
size: -

CDR3: CASSLTGQEVYGYTF
DNA: TGCGCCAGCAGCTTAACGGGACAGGAAGTCTATGGCTACACCTTC
D: TRBD1
length: 15
J: TRBJ1-2
V: TRBV5-1
size: -

CDR3: CASSLTGGEQYF
DNA: TGTGCCAGCAGCTTAACGGGGGGCGAGCAGTACTTC
D: TRBD2
length: 12
J: TRBJ2-7
V: TRBV13
size: -

CDR3: CASSGINSYNEQFF
DNA: TGTGCCAGCAGTGGTATTAACAGCTACAATGAGCAGTTCTTC
D: -
length: 14
J: TRBJ2-1
V: TRBV28
size: -

CDR3: CASSAGQGHYGYTF
DNA: TGCGCCAGCAGCGCGGGACAGGGTCACTATGGCTACACCTTC
D: TRBD1
length: 14
J: TRBJ1-2
V: TRBV5-1
size: -

CDR3: CSASLSGSVLWDEQFF
DNA: TGCAGTGCTAGTTTGAGCGGGAGTGTTCTATGGGATGAGCAGTTCTTC
D: TRBD2
length: 16
J: TRBJ2-1
V: TRBV20-1
size: -

CDR3: CARSSRDQPQHF
DNA: TGTGCCAGAAGCTCCCGGGATCAGCCCCAGCATTTT
D: -
length: 12
J: TRBJ1-5
V: TRBV5-3
size: once